One sample yielded the 23 T cell receptor beta chains listed below, sequenced in a study of blood T cell repertoires in COVID-19. Using immunoSEQ multiplex PCR, the repertoire was profiled, and TCRdb retains in-frame clones only, with some absent. The sample lists 270,000 or so clones, around 86% seen once, with 0.94% in the top ten. Sequences were obtained from peripheral blood. Every receptor here comes from a woman aged 40 to 49 who had recovered from COVID-19.

This clone was detected only once. This chain links TRBV15 with TRBJ1-4, with a weak D call TRBD1 (6 bases). The CDR3 spans 16 residues. V shed 0 bases and J shed 8 bases, with 16 bases lying between them. Germline CDR1 is LNHNV and CDR2 is YYDKDF (reference sequence). CDR3 amino acids: CATSRDSGGWEEKLFF. CDR3 nucleotides: TGTGCCACCAGCAGAGATAGTGGGGGCTGGGAAGAAAAACTGTTTTTT.

This sequence joins TRBV7-2 and TRBJ1-6; possibly TRBD1 for D (6 bases). CDR1 is SGHTA, CDR2 FQGNSA, per germline. This CDR3 comprises 16 residues. Trimming cost V 3 bases and J 8 bases, with 17 bases left between them. The CDR3 sequence: CASSFTGGRSDSPLHF. As DNA, the CDR3 is TGTGCCAGCAGCTTCACCGGGGGGCGCTCGGATTCACCCCTCCACTTT.

In nucleotides, the CDR3 is TGTGCCAGCAGCCGAACCGGGACTAGTGGCAATGAGCAGTTCTTC. Translated: CASSRTGTSGNEQFF. The chain links TRBV7-9 to TRBJ2-1; the match to TRBD2 covers 8 bases. CDR3 length equals 15 residues. Germline CDR1 SEHNR, CDR2 FQNEAQ (reference sequence). After removal of 5 bases from V and 6 bases from J, the junction contained 9 bases not matched to a gene.

The CDR3 DNA sequence: TGTGCCAGCAGCGAAGAGACTGAGTACAATGAGCAGTTCTTC. This encodes CASSEETEYNEQFF. J is TRBJ2-1 and V is TRBV7-2; the D is unclear. This CDR3 region has 14 residues. CDR1 is SGHTA, CDR2 FQGNSA, per germline. Trimming took off 5 bases at V and 4 bases at J, with 12 bases between the two ends.

The CDR3 protein is CASSQRRTSGHEGLDEQYF. The CDR3 coding sequence is TGTGCCAGCAGCCAACGTAGGACTAGCGGACACGAGGGGTTGGACGAGCAGTACTTC. The genes are TRBV3-1 (or the pseudogene TRBV3-2) and TRBJ2-7; 10 bases align to TRBD2. This CDR3 has 19 amino acids. The V and J ends lost 2 bases and 5 bases, in that order; junction bases with no gene match: 18. Germline V gene data show CDR1 as LGHDT and CDR2 as YNNKEL (reference sequence).

The chain combines TRBV7-2 with TRBJ2-3, with 9 bases that match TRBD1. The germline V gene encodes CDR1 SGHTA and CDR2 FQGNSA. Losses at the gene ends were 2 bases for V and 5 bases for J; bases not matched to a gene: 5. CDR3 length: 15 residues. Written as DNA, the CDR3 is TGTGCCAGCAGCTTACGACAGGGGGTGGAAGATACGCAGTATTTT. Protein sequence: CASSLRQGVEDTQYF.

The genes are TRBV4-1 and TRBJ2-1; weak D call: TRBD2 (6 bases). Between the trimmed V and J ends, which lost 3 bases and 1 base, there was a span of 10 bases. This CDR3 has 15 residues. Germline V CDR1 and CDR2: MGHRA, YSYEKL. Written as DNA, the CDR3 is TGCGCCAGCAGCCACTTGGGACTGTCCTACAATGAGCAGTTCTTC. The encoded protein is CASSHLGLSYNEQFF.

The rearrangement links TRBV5-4 to TRBJ2-7, with TRBD1 as a possible D gene (6 bases). From germline, CDR1 is SGHNT and CDR2 YYREEE (reference sequence). This CDR3 comprises 16 residues. The V gene lost 4 bases and the J gene lost 2 bases, with 19 bases spanning the gap. The CDR3 coding sequence is TGTGCCAGCAGCAGAGACTTCGACAGGACCGCCTACGAGCAGTACTTC. Translation gives CASSRDFDRTAYEQYF.

The chain links TRBV9 to TRBJ2-3, with TRBD1 matching over 8 bases. The CDR3 has 15 residues. Unmatched junction bases numbered 6, after V lost 0 bases and J lost 6 bases. In germline, CDR1 is SGDLS, CDR2 YYNGEE. The CDR3, as DNA: TGTGCCAGCAGCGTAGTTGACAGGGGTGTGGATACGCAGTATTTT. Its protein product is CASSVVDRGVDTQYF.

This clone was counted once. The gene calls are TRBV30 and TRBJ1-1, with D maybe TRBD1 (6 bases). The length of the CDR3 is 11 residues. Germline CDR1 reads GTSNPN; CDR2 reads SVGIG (reference sequence). CDR3 residues: CLSGVNTEAFF. The DNA of the CDR3 is TGTCTTTCAGGGGTGAACACTGAAGCTTTCTTT.

The chain joins TRBV5-5 to TRBJ1-5; the D is unclear. From germline, CDR1 is SGHKS and CDR2 YYEKEE (reference sequence). Deletions cut 0 bases from V and 4 bases from J, with 8 bases between. This CDR3 has 14 residues. The CDR3 sequence: CASSLERINQPQHF. CDR3 bases: TGTGCCAGCAGCTTGGAGAGAATTAATCAGCCCCAGCATTTT.

This clone turned up a few times. The rearrangement uses TRBV6-5 and TRBJ1-5; 9 bases are a match to TRBD1. V lost 8 bases, J lost 11 bases, and 10 bases stayed unmatched. CDR3 length equals 13 residues. Germline CDR1 MNHEY, CDR2 SVGAGI. CDR3 coding DNA: TGTGCCAGCTACCCGGGACAGGGCGTCGCCCAGCATTTT. It translates to CASYPGQGVAQHF.

This clone was detected once. The chain is built from TRBV5-1 and TRBJ2-3; no clear D. V lost 0 bases and J lost 2, with 7 bases in between. The CDR3 consists of 14 residues. Germline V gives CDR1 SGHRS, CDR2 YFSETQ. CDR3 region: CASSLGANTDTQYF. The CDR3 nucleotides read TGCGCCAGCAGCTTGGGGGCCAACACAGATACGCAGTATTTT.

The chain is built from TRBV5-1 and TRBJ2-1; TRBD2 matches at 11 bases. This CDR3 contains 14 residues. V lost 0 bases, J lost 9 bases, and 2 bases stayed unmatched. Germline CDR1 and CDR2: SGHRS and YFSETQ. The CDR3 loop reads CASSLGLAGSEQFF. CDR3 sequence (DNA): TGCGCCAGCAGCTTGGGACTAGCGGGAAGTGAGCAGTTCTTC.

The rearrangement joins TRBV5-1 to TRBJ1-4; 8 bases are a match to TRBD1. The CDR3 length is 14 residues. V gave up 4 bases and J gave up 6 bases; unmatched junction bases: 5. Per germline, CDR1 SGHRS and CDR2 YFSETQ. CDR3 DNA sequence: TGCGCCAGCAGCCTAGGACAGGGAGATGAAAAACTGTTTTTT. The encoded protein is CASSLGQGDEKLFF.

The sample holds one count of this clone. The chain links TRBV5-1 to TRBJ2-2; D is perhaps TRBD2 (6 bases). The CDR3 is 16 residues long. The V end lost 7 bases, the J end lost 4 bases, and 20 bases lay between the germline ends. Looked up from germline, CDR1 is SGHRS and CDR2 is YFSETQ. In DNA, the CDR3 is TGCGCCAGCTGCCCCACCCCGGGAGCCGGCACCGGGGAGCTGTTTTTT. It yields the protein CASCPTPGAGTGELFF.

The V and J genes are TRBV5-4 and TRBJ2-7; 15 bases are shared with TRBD2. From germline, CDR1 is SGHNT and CDR2 YYREEE (reference sequence). The CDR3 consists of 19 residues. The trim removed 1 base at V and 0 bases at J, leaving 8 bases unmatched. The CDR3 protein is CASSLLPGTSGRSSYEQYF. DNA of the CDR3: TGTGCCAGCAGCTTGCTCCCCGGGACTAGCGGGAGGAGCTCCTACGAGCAGTACTTC.

The chain employs TRBV3-1 (or the pseudogene TRBV3-2) and TRBJ1-6, with a weak D call TRBD1 (5 bases). There are 15 residues in the CDR3. The V gene lost 0 bases and the J gene lost 6 bases, with 9 bases spanning the gap. CDR1 and CDR2 from the germline V gene are LGHDT and YNNKEL (reference sequence). The chain's CDR3 is CASSQEFQGNSPLHF. The CDR3 DNA reads as TGTGCCAGCAGCCAAGAGTTCCAGGGTAATTCACCCCTCCACTTT.

The chain has TRBV28 and TRBJ2-3; 8 bases agree with TRBD2. J lost 6 bases, V lost 5 bases, and 10 bases had no gene match. From germline, CDR1 is MDHEN and CDR2 SYDVKM. This CDR3 region has 15 residues. The CDR3 sequence is CASSTGGSLEDTQYF. The CDR3 DNA sequence: TGTGCCAGCAGTACGGGGGGGAGCTTGGAGGATACGCAGTATTTT.

This sequence joins TRBV25-1 and TRBJ1-6; unclear D gene. The germline V gene has CDR1 MGHDK and CDR2 SYGVNS. V was pared by 8 bases and J by 9 bases, with 17 bases between. The CDR3 length is 14 residues. CDR3 protein: CASQKEQTGSPLHF. Written as DNA, the CDR3 is TGTGCCAGCCAGAAAGAGCAGACGGGTTCACCCCTCCACTTT.

V usage is TRBV5-1 and J usage is TRBJ2-1, with 9 bases lining up with TRBD2. The CDR3 is made up of 16 amino acids. Trimming at V came to 4 bases and at J to 5 bases, leaving 10 bases not matched to a gene. Germline-derived CDR1 and CDR2 are SGHRS and YFSETQ. CDR3 sequence: CASSVIAGDVDNEQFF. The CDR3 nucleotides are TGCGCCAGCAGCGTCATAGCGGGAGACGTCGACAATGAGCAGTTCTTC. Full variable domain (remainder filled in from reference TRBV5-1 and TRBJ2-1): KAGVTQTPRYLIKTRGQQVTLSCSPISGHRSVSWYQQTPGQGLQFLFEYFSETQRNKGNFPGRFSGRQFSNSRSEMNVSTLELGDSALYLCASSVIAGDVDNEQFFGPGTRLTVL.

This chain uses TRBV4-1 with TRBJ2-7, with D possibly TRBD2 on 6 matching bases. Germline lookup yields CDR1 MGHRA and CDR2 YSYEKL. V lost 1 base and J 0 bases, leaving 13 bases between the germline ends. The CDR3 loop spans 16 amino acids. CDR3 residues: CASSQGAHGSSYEQYF. The CDR3, as DNA: TGCGCCAGCAGCCAAGGGGCCCACGGGAGCTCCTACGAGCAGTACTTC.

This clone occurred a few times. V and J are TRBV11-2 and TRBJ2-1, with 15 nucleotides matching TRBD2. The germline gives CDR1 SGHAT, CDR2 FQNNGV. V shed 5 bases and J 4 bases; nucleotides not matched to a gene: 12. The CDR3 sequence is 19 residues long. The CDR3 DNA is TGTGCCAGCAGCCTGTGGACTAGCGGGAGGGCCTTGGATTACAATGAGCAGTTCTTC. This gives the protein CASSLWTSGRALDYNEQFF.